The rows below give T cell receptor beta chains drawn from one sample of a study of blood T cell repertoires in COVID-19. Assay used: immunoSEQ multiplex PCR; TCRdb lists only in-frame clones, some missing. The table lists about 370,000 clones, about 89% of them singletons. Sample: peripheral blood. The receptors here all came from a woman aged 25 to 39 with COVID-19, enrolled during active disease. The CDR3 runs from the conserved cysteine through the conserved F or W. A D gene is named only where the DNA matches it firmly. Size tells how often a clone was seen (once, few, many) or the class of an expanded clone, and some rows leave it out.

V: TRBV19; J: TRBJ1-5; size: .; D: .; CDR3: CASSIYGVSNQPQHF; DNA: TGTGCCAGTAGTATTTACGGGGTTAGCAATCAGCCCCAGCATTTT
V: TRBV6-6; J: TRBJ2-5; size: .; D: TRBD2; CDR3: CASSAPGTRAETQYF; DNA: TGTGCCAGCAGTGCCCCTGGGACTAGGGCAGAGACCCAGTACTTC
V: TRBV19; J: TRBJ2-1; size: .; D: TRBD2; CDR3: CASSRPAGVFEQFF; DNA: TGTGCCAGTAGTAGACCAGCGGGAGTGTTTGAGCAGTTCTTC
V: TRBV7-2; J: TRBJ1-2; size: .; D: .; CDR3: CASSLVVQGSYGYTF; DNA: TGTGCCAGCAGCTTAGTCGTACAGGGAAGCTATGGCTACACCTTC
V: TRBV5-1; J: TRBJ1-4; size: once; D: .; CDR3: CASSLESGVGEKLFF; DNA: TGCGCCAGCAGCTTGGAATCCGGGGTGGGGGAAAAACTGTTTTTT
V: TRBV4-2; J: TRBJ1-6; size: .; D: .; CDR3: CASSLMSGDNSPLHF; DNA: TGTGCCAGCAGCCTCATGTCGGGGGATAATTCACCCCTCCACTTT
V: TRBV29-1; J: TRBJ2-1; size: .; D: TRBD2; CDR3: CSVEARLAADNEQFF; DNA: TGCAGCGTTGAAGCTCGACTAGCGGCTGACAATGAGCAGTTCTTC
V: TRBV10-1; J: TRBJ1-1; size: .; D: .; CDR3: CASSESSGLGTEAFF; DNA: TGCGCCAGCAGTGAGTCGTCAGGGCTTGGCACTGAAGCTTTCTTT
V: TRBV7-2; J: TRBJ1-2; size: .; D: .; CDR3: CASSSDSTTFSGYTF; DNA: TGTGCCAGCAGCAGCGACAGTACCACATTCTCTGGCTACACCTTC
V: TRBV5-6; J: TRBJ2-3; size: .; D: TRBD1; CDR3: CASTRTGRDTQYF; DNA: TGTGCCAGCACCCGGACAGGGCGAGATACGCAGTATTTT
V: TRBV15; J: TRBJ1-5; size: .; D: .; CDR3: CATSRDRGSNQPQHF; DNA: TGTGCCACCAGCAGAGATCGGGGTAGCAATCAGCCCCAGCATTTT
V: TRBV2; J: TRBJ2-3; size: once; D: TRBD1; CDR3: CASRDRGGTDTQYF; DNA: TGTGCCAGCAGGGACAGGGGGGGCACAGATACGCAGTATTTT
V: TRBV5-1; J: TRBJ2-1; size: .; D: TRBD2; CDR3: CASSFGLAGGRRYNEQFF; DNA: TGCGCCAGCAGCTTTGGACTAGCGGGGGGGCGTCGCTACAATGAGCAGTTCTTC
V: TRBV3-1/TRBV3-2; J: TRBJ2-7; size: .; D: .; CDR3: CASSQEGGGYEQYF; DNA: TGTGCCAGCAGCCAAGAAGGGGGGGGCTACGAGCAGTACTTC
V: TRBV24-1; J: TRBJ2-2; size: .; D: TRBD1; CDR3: CATSDSVRTGWTGELFF; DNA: TGTGCCACCAGTGATAGTGTCAGGACAGGGTGGACCGGGGAGCTGTTTTTT
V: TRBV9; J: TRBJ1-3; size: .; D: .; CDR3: CASSDIRGSGNTIYF; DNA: TGTGCCAGCAGCGATATAAGGGGCTCTGGAAACACCATATATTTT
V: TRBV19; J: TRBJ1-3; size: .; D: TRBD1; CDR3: CASSMGQGYGNTIYF; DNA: TGTGCCAGTAGTATGGGACAGGGATATGGAAACACCATATATTTT
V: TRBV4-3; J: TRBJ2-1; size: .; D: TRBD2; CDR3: CASSQDVLAGVDEQFF; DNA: TGCGCCAGCAGCCAAGATGTACTAGCGGGAGTTGATGAGCAGTTCTTC
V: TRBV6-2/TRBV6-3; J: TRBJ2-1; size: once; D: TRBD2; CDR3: CASSYPGLAGYNEQFF; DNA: TGTGCCAGCAGTTACCCCGGACTAGCGGGATACAATGAGCAGTTCTTC
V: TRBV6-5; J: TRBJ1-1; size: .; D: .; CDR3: CASSYSGGYNTEAFF; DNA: TGTGCCAGCAGTTACTCCGGGGGATATAACACTGAAGCTTTCTTT
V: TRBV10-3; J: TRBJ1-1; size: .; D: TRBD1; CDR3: CAMHTGTGGTEAFF; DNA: TGTGCCATGCATACCGGGACAGGGGGCACTGAAGCTTTCTTT
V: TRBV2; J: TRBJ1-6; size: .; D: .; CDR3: CADRGDIGSPLHF; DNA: TGTGCGGACCGGGGAGACATCGGTTCACCCCTCCACTTT
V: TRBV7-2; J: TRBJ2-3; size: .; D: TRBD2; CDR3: CASRLGERGRSTDTQYF; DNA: TGTGCCAGCAGGTTAGGGGAGCGGGGGCGGAGCACAGATACGCAGTATTTT
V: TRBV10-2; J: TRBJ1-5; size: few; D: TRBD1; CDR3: CAIGTGNQPQHF; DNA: TGCGCCATCGGGACAGGCAATCAGCCCCAGCATTTT
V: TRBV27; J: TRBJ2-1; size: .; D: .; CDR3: CASSFTSRNEQFF; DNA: TGTGCCAGCAGTTTTACTAGTAGGAATGAGCAGTTCTTC
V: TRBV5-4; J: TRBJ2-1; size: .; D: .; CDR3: CASSSGQSSYNEQFF; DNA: TGTGCCAGCAGCTCAGGACAGAGCTCCTACAATGAGCAGTTCTTC
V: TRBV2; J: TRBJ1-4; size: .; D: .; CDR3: CASNGGEAEKLFF; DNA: TGTGCCAGCAATGGAGGGGAGGCAGAAAAACTGTTTTTT
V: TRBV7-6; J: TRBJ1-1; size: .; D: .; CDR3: CASSSASSMNTEAFF; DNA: TGTGCCAGCAGCTCCGCGAGCTCGATGAACACTGAAGCTTTCTTT
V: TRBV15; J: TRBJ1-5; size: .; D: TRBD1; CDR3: CATSRTVRTGNNQPQHF; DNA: TGTGCCACCAGCAGGACGGTTAGGACAGGCAACAATCAGCCCCAGCATTTT
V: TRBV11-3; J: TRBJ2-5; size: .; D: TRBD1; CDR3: CASSLDQGARSVRYQETQYF; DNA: TGTGCCAGCAGCTTAGATCAGGGGGCGCGGAGCGTTCGGTACCAAGAGACCCAGTACTTC
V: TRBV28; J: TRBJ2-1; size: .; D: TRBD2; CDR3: CASSHRTSGGLYNEQFF; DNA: TGTGCCAGCAGCCACAGGACTAGCGGGGGCCTCTACAATGAGCAGTTCTTC
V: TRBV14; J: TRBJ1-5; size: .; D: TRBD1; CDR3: CASSRTGDHQPQHF; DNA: TGTGCCAGCAGCCGGACAGGGGATCACCAGCCCCAGCATTTT
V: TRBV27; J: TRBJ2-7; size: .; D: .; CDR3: CASSSGHKIYEQYF; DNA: TGTGCCAGCAGTTCCGGACACAAGATTTACGAGCAGTACTTC
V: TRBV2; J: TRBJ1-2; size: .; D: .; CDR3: CASSEQWAGYTF; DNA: TGTGCCAGCAGTGAACAGTGGGCTGGCTACACCTTC
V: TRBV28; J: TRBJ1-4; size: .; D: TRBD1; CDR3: CASLQGGNEKLFF; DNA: TGTGCCAGCCTACAGGGGGGGAATGAAAAACTGTTTTTT
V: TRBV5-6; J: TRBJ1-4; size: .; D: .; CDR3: CASSLTGSTNEKLFF; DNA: TGTGCCAGCAGCTTGACGGGGTCGACTAATGAAAAACTGTTTTTT
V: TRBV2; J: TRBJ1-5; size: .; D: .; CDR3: CASKRGNQPQHF; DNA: TGTGCCAGCAAAAGGGGGAATCAGCCCCAGCATTTT
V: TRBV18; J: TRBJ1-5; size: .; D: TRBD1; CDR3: CASSPSDRGRQPQHF; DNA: TGTGCCAGCTCACCATCGGACAGGGGCCGGCAGCCCCAGCATTTT
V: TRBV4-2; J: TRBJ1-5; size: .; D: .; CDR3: CASSPIYSDSNQPQHF; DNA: TGTGCCAGCAGCCCGATCTACAGTGACAGCAATCAGCCCCAGCATTTT
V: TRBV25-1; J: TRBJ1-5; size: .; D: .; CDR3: CASSEASREPQHF; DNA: TGTGCCAGCAGTGAAGCGTCGAGGGAGCCCCAGCATTTT
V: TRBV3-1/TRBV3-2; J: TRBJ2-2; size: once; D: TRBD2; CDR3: CASSQEGRVWTGELFF; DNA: TGTGCCAGCAGCCAAGAAGGGAGGGTCTGGACCGGGGAGCTGTTTTTT
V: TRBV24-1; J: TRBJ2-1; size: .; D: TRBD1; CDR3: CATSDRRDRGNEQFF; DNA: TGTGCCACCAGTGACCGCCGTGACAGGGGCAATGAGCAGTTCTTC
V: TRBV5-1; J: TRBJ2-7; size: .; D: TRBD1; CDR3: CASSLRTGPPAVGPYEQYF; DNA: TGCGCCAGCAGCTTACGGACAGGCCCACCTGCGGTCGGCCCCTACGAGCAGTACTTC